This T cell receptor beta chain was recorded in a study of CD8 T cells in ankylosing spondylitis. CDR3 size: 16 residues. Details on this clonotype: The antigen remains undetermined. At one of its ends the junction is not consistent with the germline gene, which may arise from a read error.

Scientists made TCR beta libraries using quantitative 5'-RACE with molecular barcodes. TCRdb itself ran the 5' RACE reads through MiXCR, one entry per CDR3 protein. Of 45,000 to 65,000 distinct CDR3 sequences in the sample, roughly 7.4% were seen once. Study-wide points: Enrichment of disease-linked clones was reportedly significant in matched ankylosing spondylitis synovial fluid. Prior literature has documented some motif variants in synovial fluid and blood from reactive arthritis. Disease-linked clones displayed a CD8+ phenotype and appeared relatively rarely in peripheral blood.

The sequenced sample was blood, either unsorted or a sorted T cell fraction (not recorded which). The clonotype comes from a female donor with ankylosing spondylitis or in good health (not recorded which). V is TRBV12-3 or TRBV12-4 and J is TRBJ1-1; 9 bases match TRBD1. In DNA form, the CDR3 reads TGTGCCGGCAGTTTGGGGACAGGGTTTTTGAACACTGAAGCTTTCTTT. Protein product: CAGSLGTGFLNTEAFF.